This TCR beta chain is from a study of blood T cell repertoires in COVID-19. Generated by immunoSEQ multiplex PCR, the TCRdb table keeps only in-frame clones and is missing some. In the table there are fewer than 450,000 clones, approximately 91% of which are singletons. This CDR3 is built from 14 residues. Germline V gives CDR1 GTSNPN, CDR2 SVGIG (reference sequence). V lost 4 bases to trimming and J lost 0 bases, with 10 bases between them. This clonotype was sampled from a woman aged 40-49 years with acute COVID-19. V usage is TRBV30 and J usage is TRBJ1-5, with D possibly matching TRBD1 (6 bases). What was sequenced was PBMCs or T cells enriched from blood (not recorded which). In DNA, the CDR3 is TGTGCCTGGACCAGGGGTTATAGCAATCAGCCCCAGCATTTT. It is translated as CAWTRGYSNQPQHF.